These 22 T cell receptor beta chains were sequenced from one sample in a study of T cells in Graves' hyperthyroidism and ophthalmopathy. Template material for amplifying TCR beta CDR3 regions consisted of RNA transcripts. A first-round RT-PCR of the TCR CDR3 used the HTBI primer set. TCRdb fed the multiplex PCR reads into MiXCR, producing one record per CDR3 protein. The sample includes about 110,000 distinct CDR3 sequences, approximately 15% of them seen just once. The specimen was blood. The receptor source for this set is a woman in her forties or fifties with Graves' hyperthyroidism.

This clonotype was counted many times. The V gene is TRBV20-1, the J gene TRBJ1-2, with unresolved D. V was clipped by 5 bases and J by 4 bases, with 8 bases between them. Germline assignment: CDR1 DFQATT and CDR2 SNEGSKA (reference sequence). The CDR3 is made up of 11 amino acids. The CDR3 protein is CSAYFPYGYTF. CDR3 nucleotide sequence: TGCAGTGCTTACTTCCCCTATGGCTACACCTTC.

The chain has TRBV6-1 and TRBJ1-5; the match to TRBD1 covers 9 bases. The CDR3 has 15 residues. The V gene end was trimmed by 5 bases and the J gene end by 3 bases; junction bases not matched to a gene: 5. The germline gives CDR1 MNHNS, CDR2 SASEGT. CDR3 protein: CASSFRDRDNQPQHF. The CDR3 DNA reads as TGTGCCAGCAGTTTCCGGGACAGGGACAATCAGCCCCAGCATTTT.

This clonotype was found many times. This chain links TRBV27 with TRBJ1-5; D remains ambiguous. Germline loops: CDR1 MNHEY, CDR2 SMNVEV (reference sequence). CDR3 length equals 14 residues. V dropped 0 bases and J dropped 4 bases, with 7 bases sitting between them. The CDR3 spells CASSLSLPNQPQHF. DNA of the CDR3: TGTGCCAGCAGTTTATCTTTACCAAATCAGCCCCAGCATTTT.

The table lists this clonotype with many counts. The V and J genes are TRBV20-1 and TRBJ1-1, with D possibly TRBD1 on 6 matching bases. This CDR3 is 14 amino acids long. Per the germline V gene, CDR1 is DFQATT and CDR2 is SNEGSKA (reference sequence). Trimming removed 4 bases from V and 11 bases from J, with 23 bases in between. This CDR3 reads CSANPWTEYSSAFF. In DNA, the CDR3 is TGCAGTGCTAATCCGTGGACAGAATATTCGTCGGCTTTCTTT.

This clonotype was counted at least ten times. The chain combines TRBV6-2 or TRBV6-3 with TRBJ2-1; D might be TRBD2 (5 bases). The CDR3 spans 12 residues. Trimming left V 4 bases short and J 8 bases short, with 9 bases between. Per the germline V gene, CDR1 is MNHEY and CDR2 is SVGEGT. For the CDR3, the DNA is TGTGCCAGCAGTTTGAGGGCCCATGAGCAGTTCTTC. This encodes CASSLRAHEQFF.

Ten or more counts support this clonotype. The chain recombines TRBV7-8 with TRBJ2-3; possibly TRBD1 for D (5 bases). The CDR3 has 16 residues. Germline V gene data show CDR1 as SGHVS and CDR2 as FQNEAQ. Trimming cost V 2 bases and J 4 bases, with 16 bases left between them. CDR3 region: CASSLQARATADTQYF. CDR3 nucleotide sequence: TGTGCCAGCAGCTTACAGGCAAGGGCGACAGCAGATACGCAGTATTTT.

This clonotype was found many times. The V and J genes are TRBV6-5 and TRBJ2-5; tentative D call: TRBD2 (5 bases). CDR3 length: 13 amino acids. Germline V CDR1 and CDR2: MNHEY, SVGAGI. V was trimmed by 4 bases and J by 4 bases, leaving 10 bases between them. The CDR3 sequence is CASSSRGGETQYF. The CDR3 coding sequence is TGTGCCAGCAGTTCTCGGGGTGGAGAGACCCAGTACTTC.

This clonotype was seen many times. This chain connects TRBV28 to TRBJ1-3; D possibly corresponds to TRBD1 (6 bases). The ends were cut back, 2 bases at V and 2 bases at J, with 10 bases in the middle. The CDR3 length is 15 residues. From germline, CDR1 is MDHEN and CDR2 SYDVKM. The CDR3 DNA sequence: TGTGCCAGCAGTTTACAGGGGCTAGCTGGAAACACCATATATTTT. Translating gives CASSLQGLAGNTIYF.

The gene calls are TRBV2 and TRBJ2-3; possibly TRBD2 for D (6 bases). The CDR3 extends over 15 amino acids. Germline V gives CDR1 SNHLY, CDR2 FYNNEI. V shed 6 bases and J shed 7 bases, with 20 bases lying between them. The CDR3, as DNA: TGTGCCAGCAGAGAAATAGCGGCCTCAGGTCATACGCAGTATTTT. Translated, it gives CASREIAASGHTQYF.

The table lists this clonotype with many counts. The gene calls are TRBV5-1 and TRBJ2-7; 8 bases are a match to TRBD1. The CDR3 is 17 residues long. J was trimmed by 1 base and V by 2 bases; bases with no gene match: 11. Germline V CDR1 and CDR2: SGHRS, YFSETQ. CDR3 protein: CASSLGTGPARSYEQYV. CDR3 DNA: TGCGCCAGCAGCTTAGGGACAGGACCAGCCCGGTCCTACGAGCAGTACGTC.

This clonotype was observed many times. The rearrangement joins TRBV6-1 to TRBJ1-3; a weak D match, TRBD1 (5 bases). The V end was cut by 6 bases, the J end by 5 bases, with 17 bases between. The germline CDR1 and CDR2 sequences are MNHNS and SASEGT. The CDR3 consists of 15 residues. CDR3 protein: CASRFSGMGRNTIYF. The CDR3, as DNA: TGTGCCAGCAGGTTTTCAGGGATGGGGAGAAACACCATATATTTT.

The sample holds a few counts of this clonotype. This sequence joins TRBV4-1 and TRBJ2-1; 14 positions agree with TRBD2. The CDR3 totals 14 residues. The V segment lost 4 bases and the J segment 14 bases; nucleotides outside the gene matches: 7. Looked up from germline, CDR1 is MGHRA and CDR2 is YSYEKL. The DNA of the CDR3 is TGCGCCAGCAGCCGAGGACTAGCGGGAGGCATGGAGTTCTTC. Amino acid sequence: CASSRGLAGGMEFF.

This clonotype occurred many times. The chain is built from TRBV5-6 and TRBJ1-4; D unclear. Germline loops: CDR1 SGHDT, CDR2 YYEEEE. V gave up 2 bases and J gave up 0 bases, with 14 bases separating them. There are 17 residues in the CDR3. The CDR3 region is CASSFTMGIATNEKLFF. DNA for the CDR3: TGTGCCAGCAGCTTCACGATGGGAATTGCAACTAATGAAAAACTGTTTTTT.

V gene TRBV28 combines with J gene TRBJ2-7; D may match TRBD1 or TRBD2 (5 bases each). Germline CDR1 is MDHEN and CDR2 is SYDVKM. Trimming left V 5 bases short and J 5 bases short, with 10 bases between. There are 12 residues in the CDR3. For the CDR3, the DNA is TGTGCCAGCAGTACCCGGGACCACGAGCAGTACTTC. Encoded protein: CASSTRDHEQYF.

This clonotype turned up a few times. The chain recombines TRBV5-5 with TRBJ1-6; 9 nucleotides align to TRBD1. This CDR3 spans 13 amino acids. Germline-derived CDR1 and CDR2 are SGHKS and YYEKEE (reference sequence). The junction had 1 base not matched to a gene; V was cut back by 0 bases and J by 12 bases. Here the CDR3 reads CASSLDRGQPLHF. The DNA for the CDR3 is TGTGCCAGCAGCTTGGACAGGGGGCAACCCCTCCACTTT.

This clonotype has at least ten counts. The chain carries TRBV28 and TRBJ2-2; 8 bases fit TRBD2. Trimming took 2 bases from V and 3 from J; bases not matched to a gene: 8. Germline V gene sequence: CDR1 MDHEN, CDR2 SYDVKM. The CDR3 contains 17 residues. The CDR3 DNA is TGTGCCAGCAGTTTAGGAGGTCTAGCGGGCGACACCGGGGAGCTGTTTTTT. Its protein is CASSLGGLAGDTGELFF. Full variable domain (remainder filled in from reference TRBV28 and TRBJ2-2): DVKVTQSSRYLVKRTGEKVFLECVQDMDHENMFWYRQDPGLGLRLIYFSYDVKMKEKGDIPEGYSVSREKKERFSLILESASTNQTSMYLCASSLGGLAGDTGELFFGEGSRLTVL.

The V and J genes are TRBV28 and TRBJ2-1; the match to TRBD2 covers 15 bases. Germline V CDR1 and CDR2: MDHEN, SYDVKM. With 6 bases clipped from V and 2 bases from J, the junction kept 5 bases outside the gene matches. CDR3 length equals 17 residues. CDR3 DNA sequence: TGTGCCAGCAGCCACAGGACTAGCGGGAGGGCCTACAATGAGCAGTTCTTC. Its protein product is CASSHRTSGRAYNEQFF.

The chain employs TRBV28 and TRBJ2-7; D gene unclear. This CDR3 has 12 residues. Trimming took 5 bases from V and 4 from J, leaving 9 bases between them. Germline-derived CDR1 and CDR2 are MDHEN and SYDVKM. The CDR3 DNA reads TGTGCCAGCAGTCCCGGACGGTACGAGCAGTACTTC. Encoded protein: CASSPGRYEQYF.

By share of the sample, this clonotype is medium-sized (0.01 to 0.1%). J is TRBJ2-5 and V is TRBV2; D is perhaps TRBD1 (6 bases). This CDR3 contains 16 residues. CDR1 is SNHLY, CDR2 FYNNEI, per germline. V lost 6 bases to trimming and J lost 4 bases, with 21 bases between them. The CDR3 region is CASRNWGQGGIETQYF. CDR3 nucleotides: TGTGCCAGCAGGAACTGGGGGCAGGGTGGTATAGAGACCCAGTACTTC.

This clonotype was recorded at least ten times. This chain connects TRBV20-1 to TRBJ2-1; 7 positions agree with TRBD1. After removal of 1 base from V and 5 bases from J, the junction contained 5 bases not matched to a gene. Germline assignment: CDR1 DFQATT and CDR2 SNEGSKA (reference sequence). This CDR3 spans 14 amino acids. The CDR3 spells CSARVLQGDNEQFF. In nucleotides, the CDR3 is TGCAGTGCTAGAGTTCTCCAGGGGGACAATGAGCAGTTCTTC.

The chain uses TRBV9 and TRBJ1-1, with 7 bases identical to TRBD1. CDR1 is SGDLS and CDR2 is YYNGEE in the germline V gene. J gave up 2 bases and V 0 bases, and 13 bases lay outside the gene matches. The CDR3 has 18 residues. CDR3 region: CASSVAQNSDRVNTEAFF. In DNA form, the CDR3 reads TGTGCCAGCAGCGTAGCGCAGAACTCAGACAGGGTAAACACTGAAGCTTTCTTT.

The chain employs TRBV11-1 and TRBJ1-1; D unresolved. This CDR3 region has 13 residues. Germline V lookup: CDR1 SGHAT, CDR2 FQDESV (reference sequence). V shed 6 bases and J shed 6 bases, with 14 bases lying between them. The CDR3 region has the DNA TGTGCCAGCAGAGCGGAGGTTTTTTCTGAAGCTTTCTTT. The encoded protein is CASRAEVFSEAFF.